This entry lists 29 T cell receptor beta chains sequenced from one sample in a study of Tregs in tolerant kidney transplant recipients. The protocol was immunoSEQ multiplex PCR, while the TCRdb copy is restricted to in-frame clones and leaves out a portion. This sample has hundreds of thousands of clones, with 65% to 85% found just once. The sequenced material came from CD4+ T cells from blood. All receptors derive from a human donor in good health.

CDR3 loop: CASSLSSGTGGTDTQYF. The DNA of the CDR3 is TGCGCCAGCAGCTTGTCATCCGGGACAGGGGGTACAGATACGCAGTATTTT. The rearrangement links TRBV5-1 to TRBJ2-3, with 11 positions matching TRBD1. The CDR3 spans 17 residues. Trimming took 1 base from V and 3 from J; bases not matched to a gene: 7. Germline CDR1 is SGHRS and CDR2 is YFSETQ.

The CDR3 protein is CASSLAGGTTGELFF. DNA of the CDR3: TGTGCCAGCAGCTTAGCAGGGGGCACCACCGGGGAGCTGTTTTTT. The chain is built from TRBV7-9 and TRBJ2-2; 7 bases agree with TRBD1. CDR3 length: 15 amino acids. Trimming took 0 bases from V and 4 from J; bases not matched to a gene: 2. From germline, CDR1 is SEHNR and CDR2 FQNEAQ (reference sequence).

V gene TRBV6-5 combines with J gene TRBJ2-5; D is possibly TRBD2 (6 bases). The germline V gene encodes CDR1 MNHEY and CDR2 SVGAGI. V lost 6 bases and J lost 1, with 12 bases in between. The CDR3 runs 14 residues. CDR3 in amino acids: CASRSPGAQETQYF. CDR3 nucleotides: TGTGCCAGCAGGTCTCCGGGAGCCCAAGAGACCCAGTACTTC.

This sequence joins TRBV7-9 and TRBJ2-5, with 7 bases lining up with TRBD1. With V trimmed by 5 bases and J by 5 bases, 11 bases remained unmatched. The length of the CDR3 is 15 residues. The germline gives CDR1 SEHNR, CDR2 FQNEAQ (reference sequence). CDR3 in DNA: TGTGCCAGCAGCATTGCGGTAGGGGGCGGGGAGACCCAGTACTTC. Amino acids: CASSIAVGGGETQYF.

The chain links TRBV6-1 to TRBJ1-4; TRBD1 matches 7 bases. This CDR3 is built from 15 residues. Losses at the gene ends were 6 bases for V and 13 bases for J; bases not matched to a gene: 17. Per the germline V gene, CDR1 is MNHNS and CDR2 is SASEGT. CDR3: CASRHSDRESARLFF. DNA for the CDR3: TGTGCCAGCAGGCATTCCGACAGGGAGTCTGCAAGACTGTTTTTT.

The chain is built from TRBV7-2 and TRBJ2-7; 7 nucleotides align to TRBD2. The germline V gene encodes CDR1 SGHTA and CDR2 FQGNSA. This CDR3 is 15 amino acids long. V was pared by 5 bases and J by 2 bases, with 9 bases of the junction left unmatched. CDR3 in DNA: TGTGCCAGCAGCCCTGAACTAGCGACTGCCTACGAGCAGTACTTC. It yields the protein CASSPELATAYEQYF.

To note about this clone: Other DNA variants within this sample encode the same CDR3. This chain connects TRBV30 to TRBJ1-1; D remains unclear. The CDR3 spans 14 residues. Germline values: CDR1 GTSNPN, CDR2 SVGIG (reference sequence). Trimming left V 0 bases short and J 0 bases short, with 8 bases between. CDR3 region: CAWSVSGVNTEAFF. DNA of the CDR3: TGTGCCTGGAGTGTCTCTGGGGTGAACACTGAAGCTTTCTTT.

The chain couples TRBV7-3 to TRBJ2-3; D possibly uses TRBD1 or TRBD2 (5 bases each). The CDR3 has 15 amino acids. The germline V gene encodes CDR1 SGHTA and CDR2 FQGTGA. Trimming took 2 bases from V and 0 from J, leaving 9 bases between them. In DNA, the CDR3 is TGTGCCAGCAGCTTATCGGGGCGGAGCACAGATACGCAGTATTTT. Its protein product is CASSLSGRSTDTQYF.

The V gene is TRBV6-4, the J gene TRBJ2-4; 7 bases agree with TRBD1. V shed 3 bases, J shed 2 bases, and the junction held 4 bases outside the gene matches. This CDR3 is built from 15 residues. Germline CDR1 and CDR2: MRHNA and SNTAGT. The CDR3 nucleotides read TGTGCCAGCAGTGATCAGGGGGTCACCAAAAACATTCAGTACTTC. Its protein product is CASSDQGVTKNIQYF.

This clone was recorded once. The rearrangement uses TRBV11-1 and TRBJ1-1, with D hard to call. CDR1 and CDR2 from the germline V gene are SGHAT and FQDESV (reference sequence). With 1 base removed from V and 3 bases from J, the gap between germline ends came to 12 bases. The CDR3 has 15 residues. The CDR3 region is CASSLGFSRDTEAFF. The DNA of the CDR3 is TGTGCCAGCAGCTTAGGCTTCAGTCGGGACACTGAAGCTTTCTTT.

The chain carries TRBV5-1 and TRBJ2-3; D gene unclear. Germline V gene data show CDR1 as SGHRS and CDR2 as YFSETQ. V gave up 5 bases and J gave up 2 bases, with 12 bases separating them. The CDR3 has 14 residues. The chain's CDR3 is CASSEKGLTDTQYF. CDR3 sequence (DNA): TGCGCCAGCAGTGAAAAGGGCCTCACAGATACGCAGTATTTT.

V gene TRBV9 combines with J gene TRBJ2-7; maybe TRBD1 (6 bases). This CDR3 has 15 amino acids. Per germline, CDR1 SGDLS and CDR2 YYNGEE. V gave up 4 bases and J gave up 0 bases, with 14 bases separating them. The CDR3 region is CASSLGDTHSYEQYF. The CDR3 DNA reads TGTGCCAGCAGCCTGGGGGACACCCACTCCTACGAGCAGTACTTC.

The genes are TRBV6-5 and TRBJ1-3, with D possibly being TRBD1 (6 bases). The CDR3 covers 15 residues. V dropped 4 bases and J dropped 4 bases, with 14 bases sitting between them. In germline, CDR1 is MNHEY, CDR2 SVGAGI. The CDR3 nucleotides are TGTGCCAGCAGTTCAACCCGGGGACAAGGAAACACCATATATTTT. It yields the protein CASSSTRGQGNTIYF.

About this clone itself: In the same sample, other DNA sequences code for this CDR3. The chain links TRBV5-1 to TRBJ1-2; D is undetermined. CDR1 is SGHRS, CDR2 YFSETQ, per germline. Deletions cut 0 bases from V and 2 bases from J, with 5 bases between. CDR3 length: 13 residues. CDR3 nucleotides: TGCGCCAGCAGCTTGGCTGGAAACTATGGCTACACCTTC. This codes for CASSLAGNYGYTF.

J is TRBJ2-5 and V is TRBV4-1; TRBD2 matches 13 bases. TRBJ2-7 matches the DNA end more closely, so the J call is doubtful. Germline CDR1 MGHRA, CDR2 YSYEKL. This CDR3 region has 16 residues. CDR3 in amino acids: CASSRYGTSGTYEQYF. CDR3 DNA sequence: TGCGCCAGCAGCCGGTACGGGACTAGCGGGACGTACGAGCAGTACTTC.

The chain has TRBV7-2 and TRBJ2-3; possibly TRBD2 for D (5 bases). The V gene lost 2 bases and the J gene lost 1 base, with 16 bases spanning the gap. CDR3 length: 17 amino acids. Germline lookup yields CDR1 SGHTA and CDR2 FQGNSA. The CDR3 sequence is CASSLSSPGFRTDTQYF. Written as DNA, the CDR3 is TGTGCCAGCAGCTTAAGTTCACCGGGGTTCCGCACAGATACGCAGTATTTT.

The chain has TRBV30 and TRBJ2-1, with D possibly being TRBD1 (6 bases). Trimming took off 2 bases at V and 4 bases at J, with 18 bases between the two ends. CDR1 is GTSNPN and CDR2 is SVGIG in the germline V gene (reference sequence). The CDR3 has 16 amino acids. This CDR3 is CAWSRLQGNFYNEQFF. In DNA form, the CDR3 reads TGTGCCTGGAGTAGGCTACAGGGTAATTTTTACAATGAGCAGTTCTTC. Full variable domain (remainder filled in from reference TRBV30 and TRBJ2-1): SQTIHQWPATLVQPVGSPLSLECTVEGTSNPNLYWYRQAAGRGLQLLFYSVGIGQISSEVPQNLSASRPQDRQFILSSKKLLLSDSGFYLCAWSRLQGNFYNEQFFGPGTRLTVL.

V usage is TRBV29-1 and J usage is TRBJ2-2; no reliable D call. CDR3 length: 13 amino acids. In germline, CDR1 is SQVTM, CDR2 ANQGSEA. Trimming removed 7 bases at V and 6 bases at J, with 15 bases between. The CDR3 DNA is TGCAGCGCTCTCTCAAATGGGGCCGGGGAGCTGTTTTTT. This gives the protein CSALSNGAGELFF.

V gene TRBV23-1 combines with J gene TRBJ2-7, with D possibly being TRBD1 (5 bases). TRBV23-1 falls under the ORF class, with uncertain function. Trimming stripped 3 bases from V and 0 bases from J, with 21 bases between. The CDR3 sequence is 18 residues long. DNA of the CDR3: TGCGCCAGCAGTCAGAGCAAATGTGGCGACAGCAGCTCCTACGAGCAGTACTTC. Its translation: CASSQSKCGDSSSYEQYF.

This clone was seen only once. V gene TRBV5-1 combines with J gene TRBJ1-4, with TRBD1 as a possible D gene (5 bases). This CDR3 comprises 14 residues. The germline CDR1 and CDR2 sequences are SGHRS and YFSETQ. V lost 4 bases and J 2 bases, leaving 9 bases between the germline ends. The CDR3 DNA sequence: TGCGCCAGCAGCAGGGGCGGGACTAATGAAAAACTGTTTTTT. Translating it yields CASSRGGTNEKLFF.

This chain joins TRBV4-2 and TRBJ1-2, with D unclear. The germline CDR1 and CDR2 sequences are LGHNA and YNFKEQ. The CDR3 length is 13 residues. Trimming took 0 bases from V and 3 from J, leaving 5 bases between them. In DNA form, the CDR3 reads TGTGCCAGCAGCCAAGACAAGCACTATGGCTACACCTTC. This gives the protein CASSQDKHYGYTF.

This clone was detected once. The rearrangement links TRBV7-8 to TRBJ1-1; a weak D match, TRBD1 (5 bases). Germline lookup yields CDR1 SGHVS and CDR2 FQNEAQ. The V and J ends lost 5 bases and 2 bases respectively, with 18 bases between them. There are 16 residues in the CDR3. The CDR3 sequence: CASSPWSGRDNTEAFF. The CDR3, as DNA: TGTGCCAGCAGCCCTTGGTCAGGGAGGGATAACACTGAAGCTTTCTTT.

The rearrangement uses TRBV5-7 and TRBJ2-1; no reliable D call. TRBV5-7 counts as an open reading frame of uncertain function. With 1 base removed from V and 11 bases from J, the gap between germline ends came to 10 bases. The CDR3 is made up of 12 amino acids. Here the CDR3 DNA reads TGTGCCAGCAGCTTGTCCCAGTACCAGCAGTTCTTC. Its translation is CASSLSQYQQFF.

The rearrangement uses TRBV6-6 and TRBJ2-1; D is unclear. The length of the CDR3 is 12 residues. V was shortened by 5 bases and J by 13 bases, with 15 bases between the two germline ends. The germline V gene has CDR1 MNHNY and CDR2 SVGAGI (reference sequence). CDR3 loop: CASSPTASLQFF. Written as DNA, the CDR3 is TGTGCCAGCAGTCCAACAGCCTCCTTACAGTTCTTC.

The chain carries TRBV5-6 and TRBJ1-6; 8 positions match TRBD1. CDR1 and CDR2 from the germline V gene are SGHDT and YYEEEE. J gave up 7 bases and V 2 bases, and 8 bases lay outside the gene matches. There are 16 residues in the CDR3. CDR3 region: CASSLRTGILNSPLHF. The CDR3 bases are TGTGCCAGCAGCTTAAGGACAGGGATATTAAATTCACCCCTCCACTTT.

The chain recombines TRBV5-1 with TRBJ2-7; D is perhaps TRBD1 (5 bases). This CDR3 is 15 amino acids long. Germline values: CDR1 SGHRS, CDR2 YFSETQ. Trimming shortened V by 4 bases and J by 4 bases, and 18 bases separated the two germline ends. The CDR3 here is CASSHFTGPQYEQYF. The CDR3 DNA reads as TGCGCCAGCAGCCACTTCACAGGACCTCAATACGAGCAGTACTTC. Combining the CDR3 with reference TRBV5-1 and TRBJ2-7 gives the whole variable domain KAGVTQTPRYLIKTRGQQVTLSCSPISGHRSVSWYQQTPGQGLQFLFEYFSETQRNKGNFPGRFSGRQFSNSRSEMNVSTLELGDSALYLCASSHFTGPQYEQYFGPGTRLTVT.

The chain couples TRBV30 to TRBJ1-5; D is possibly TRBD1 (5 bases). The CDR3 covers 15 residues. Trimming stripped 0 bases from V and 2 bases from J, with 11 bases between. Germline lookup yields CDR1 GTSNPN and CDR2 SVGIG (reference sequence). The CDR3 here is CAWSVGTWGNQPQHF. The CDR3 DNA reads TGTGCCTGGAGTGTCGGGACCTGGGGCAATCAGCCCCAGCATTTT.

CDR3 DNA sequence: TGTGCCAGCAGCGTAGGACTAGCGGGAGGGACAGATACGCAGTATTTT. This gives the protein CASSVGLAGGTDTQYF. The V call is TRBV9, the J call TRBJ2-3; 14 nucleotides line up with TRBD2. The germline CDR1 and CDR2 sequences are SGDLS and YYNGEE. This CDR3 spans 16 amino acids. V lost 0 bases and J lost 3; bases outside the gene matches: 0.

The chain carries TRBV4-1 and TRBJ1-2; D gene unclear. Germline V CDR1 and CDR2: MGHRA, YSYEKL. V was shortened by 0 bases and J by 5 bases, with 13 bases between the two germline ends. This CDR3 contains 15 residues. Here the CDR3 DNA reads TGCGCCAGCAGCCAAGATCTGCGGGCTGGGTATGGCTACACCTTC. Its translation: CASSQDLRAGYGYTF.